Listed below are T cell receptor beta chains from one sample, sequenced in a study of a mutant IDH1 vaccine in newly diagnosed glioma. Antigens for these TCRs are unknown. Profiling relied on immunoSEQ multiplex PCR, and the TCRdb table lists in-frame clones only, not all of them. Of nearly 30,000 clones in the sample, about nine tenths were seen once. The sequences come from peripheral blood mononuclear cells (PBMCs), collected from a glioma patient whose treatment included an IDH1 peptide vaccine. All receptors come from a woman between 40 and 55 years old with glioma. Some clones in this sample may be carry-over from other donors' samples. Each CDR3 is given with its conserved first and last residue. D genes are given only for firm matches. The size of a clone is reported for some rows only, either as once, few or many, or as a class for expanded clones.

CDR3 protein: CASSPRQGSGEKLFF
CDR3 DNA: TGTGCCAGCAGCCCACGACAGGGGTCGGGGGAAAAACTGTTTTTT
J gene: TRBJ1-4
D gene: TRBD1
clone size: NA
V gene: TRBV9

CDR3 protein: CASSVVSGGDYNEQFF
CDR3 DNA: TGTGCCAGCAGCGTAGTGTCGGGAGGAGACTACAATGAGCAGTTCTTC
J gene: TRBJ2-1
D gene: TRBD2
clone size: NA
V gene: TRBV9

CDR3 protein: CASSERRDTQYF
CDR3 DNA: TGTGCCAGCAGTGAAAGGAGAGATACGCAGTATTTT
J gene: TRBJ2-3
D gene: NA
clone size: NA
V gene: TRBV2

CDR3 protein: CASSLGGTDTQYF
CDR3 DNA: TGCGCCAGCAGCTTGGGCGGAACAGATACGCAGTATTTT
J gene: TRBJ2-3
D gene: NA
clone size: NA
V gene: TRBV5-1

CDR3 protein: CASSLTGKGYGYTF
CDR3 DNA: TGTGCCAGCAGTTTAACAGGGAAGGGCTATGGCTACACCTTC
J gene: TRBJ1-2
D gene: NA
clone size: NA
V gene: TRBV27

CDR3 protein: CASSYYSPGDQQPQHF
CDR3 DNA: TGTGCCAGCAGTTACTATTCCCCGGGCGACCAGCAGCCCCAGCATTTT
J gene: TRBJ1-5
D gene: NA
clone size: NA
V gene: TRBV6-6

CDR3 protein: CSARTGEYNSPLHF
CDR3 DNA: TGCAGCGCTAGGACAGGGGAGTATAATTCACCCCTCCACTTT
J gene: TRBJ1-6
D gene: TRBD1
clone size: NA
V gene: TRBV29-1

CDR3 protein: CASSETQEDAEAFF
CDR3 DNA: TGTGCCAGCAGCGAGACACAGGAGGACGCTGAAGCTTTCTTT
J gene: TRBJ1-1
D gene: NA
clone size: NA
V gene: TRBV7-9

CDR3 protein: CASSLGAHTDTQYF
CDR3 DNA: TGTGCCAGCAGCTTGGGTGCTCACACAGATACGCAGTATTTT
J gene: TRBJ2-3
D gene: NA
clone size: NA
V gene: TRBV5-5

CDR3 protein: CASSVMGVPQETQYF
CDR3 DNA: TGTGCCAGCAGCGTAATGGGCGTCCCACAAGAGACCCAGTACTTC
J gene: TRBJ2-5
D gene: NA
clone size: NA
V gene: TRBV9

CDR3 protein: CASSQADASEAFF
CDR3 DNA: TGTGCCAGCAGCCAGGCCGACGCCTCTGAAGCTTTCTTT
J gene: TRBJ1-1
D gene: NA
clone size: NA
V gene: TRBV14

CDR3 protein: CASRLGPTVGYTF
CDR3 DNA: TGTGCCAGCAGACTAGGGCCTACCGTGGGCTACACCTTC
J gene: TRBJ1-2
D gene: NA
clone size: NA
V gene: TRBV11-2

CDR3 protein: CASTNDRLRRYTF
CDR3 DNA: TGTGCCAGCACCAATGACAGGTTGAGGCGCTACACCTTC
J gene: TRBJ1-2
D gene: NA
clone size: NA
V gene: TRBV28

CDR3 protein: CASSFLANTGELFF
CDR3 DNA: TGTGCCAGCAGCTTTCTAGCGAACACCGGGGAGCTGTTTTTT
J gene: TRBJ2-2
D gene: NA
clone size: NA
V gene: TRBV7-3

CDR3 protein: CASSSGGYNTGELFF
CDR3 DNA: TGTGCCAGCAGCTCCGGCGGCTACAACACCGGGGAGCTGTTTTTT
J gene: TRBJ2-2
D gene: NA
clone size: NA
V gene: TRBV11-2

CDR3 protein: CASSTPDPLPYEQYF
CDR3 DNA: TGTGCCAGCAGCACACCGGATCCACTCCCCTACGAGCAGTACTTC
J gene: TRBJ2-7
D gene: NA
clone size: NA
V gene: TRBV28

CDR3 protein: CASRDERTGTEAFF
CDR3 DNA: TGCGCCAGCCGAGACGAGAGGACAGGCACTGAAGCTTTCTTT
J gene: TRBJ1-1
D gene: TRBD1
clone size: NA
V gene: TRBV5-1

CDR3 protein: CASTRGDTGELFF
CDR3 DNA: TGTGCCAGCACTAGAGGGGACACCGGGGAGCTGTTTTTT
J gene: TRBJ2-2
D gene: NA
clone size: NA
V gene: TRBV6-5

CDR3 protein: CASSHPRGTYNEQFF
CDR3 DNA: TGTGCCAGCAGCCACCCCAGGGGAACCTACAATGAGCAGTTCTTC
J gene: TRBJ2-1
D gene: NA
clone size: NA
V gene: TRBV27

CDR3 protein: CASLMNTEAFF
CDR3 DNA: TGTGCCAGTCTCATGAACACTGAAGCTTTCTTT
J gene: TRBJ1-1
D gene: NA
clone size: NA
V gene: TRBV19

CDR3 protein: CASRPTGRSYEQYF
CDR3 DNA: TGTGCCAGCAGGCCGACAGGGAGGTCATACGAGCAGTACTTC
J gene: TRBJ2-7
D gene: NA
clone size: NA
V gene: TRBV2

CDR3 protein: CASSSHSGGPTDTQYF
CDR3 DNA: TGTGCCAGCAGCTCTCATAGCGGGGGACCCACAGATACGCAGTATTTT
J gene: TRBJ2-3
D gene: TRBD2
clone size: once
V gene: TRBV5-4

CDR3 protein: CASSSGPGKGYTF
CDR3 DNA: TGTGCCAGCAGTTCCGGCCCCGGAAAGGGCTACACCTTC
J gene: TRBJ1-2
D gene: NA
clone size: NA
V gene: TRBV7-2

CDR3 protein: CASRDTNQPQHF
CDR3 DNA: TGTGCCAGCCGGGACACAAATCAGCCCCAGCATTTT
J gene: TRBJ1-5
D gene: NA
clone size: few
V gene: TRBV6-1

CDR3 protein: CATSYRAEEKLFF
CDR3 DNA: TGTGCCACCAGCTACAGGGCAGAGGAAAAACTGTTTTTT
J gene: TRBJ1-4
D gene: NA
clone size: NA
V gene: TRBV15

CDR3 protein: CASSYRTDQPQHF
CDR3 DNA: TGTGCCAGCAGCTATCGGACAGATCAGCCCCAGCATTTT
J gene: TRBJ1-5
D gene: NA
clone size: NA
V gene: TRBV5-5

CDR3 protein: CASSHPGLGYEQYF
CDR3 DNA: TGTGCCAGCAGCCACCCGGGACTAGGATACGAGCAGTACTTC
J gene: TRBJ2-7
D gene: TRBD2
clone size: NA
V gene: TRBV7-9

CDR3 protein: CASSPRQGRVEQYF
CDR3 DNA: TGTGCCAGCAGTCCGCGACAGGGAAGGGTCGAGCAGTACTTC
J gene: TRBJ2-7
D gene: TRBD1
clone size: NA
V gene: TRBV6-5